The 31 T cell receptor beta chains below come from one sample, sequenced in a study of T cell responses to AZD1222 COVID-19 vaccine. Assay used: immunoSEQ multiplex PCR; TCRdb lists only in-frame clones, some missing. The data show 90,000 to 130,000 clones, roughly 89% seen once. The material sequenced was peripheral blood, taken 28 days after the second AZD1222 dose. These receptors all stem from an adult who received the AZD1222 COVID-19 vaccine.

This chain's CDR3 is CASSLRFTEQYF. CDR3 nucleotide sequence: TGTGCCAGCAGTCTCCGTTTTACCGAGCAGTACTTC. This chain links TRBV12-3 or TRBV12-4 with TRBJ2-7; D is uncertain. The CDR3 loop spans 12 amino acids. Trimming took off 5 bases at V and 6 bases at J, with 11 bases between the two ends.

J is TRBJ2-4 and V is TRBV19; the match to TRBD1 covers 7 bases. Trimming cost V 4 bases and J 0 bases; bases outside gene matches: 9. This CDR3 region has 17 residues. Germline CDR1 and CDR2: LNHDA and SQIVND (reference sequence). In DNA, the CDR3 is TGTGCCAGTAGTACATTCCGGACAGGATTAGCCAAAAACATTCAGTACTTC. This sequence encodes CASSTFRTGLAKNIQYF.

V usage is TRBV5-1 and J usage is TRBJ1-1; D possibly corresponds to TRBD1 (6 bases). The CDR3 runs to 14 residues. V dropped 4 bases and J dropped 1 base, with 11 bases sitting between them. Germline V gene sequence: CDR1 SGHRS, CDR2 YFSETQ. CDR3 protein: CASSAGQSNTEAFF. The DNA of the CDR3 is TGCGCCAGCAGCGCTGGACAGTCGAACACTGAAGCTTTCTTT.

The chain joins TRBV10-3 to TRBJ2-5, with 14 bases that match TRBD2. This CDR3 region has 17 residues. Germline CDR1 and CDR2: ENHRY and SYGVKD. V was clipped by 4 bases and J by 5 bases; unmatched bases: 9. The CDR3, as DNA: TGTGCCATCAGTGCCCCGGGACTAGCGGGAGTAGGGGAGACCCAGTACTTC. Its protein is CAISAPGLAGVGETQYF.

The rearrangement uses TRBV7-9 and TRBJ1-2; D is unresolved. This CDR3 has 14 residues. The ends were cut back, 7 bases at V and 8 bases at J, with 20 bases in the middle. The germline V gene encodes CDR1 SEHNR and CDR2 FQNEAQ (reference sequence). The CDR3 DNA follows: TGTGCCAGCACCACGGGAACGATAGGTAACGGCTACACCTTC. Translated: CASTTGTIGNGYTF.

V usage is TRBV25-1 and J usage is TRBJ1-6; D unresolved. V lost 8 bases and J lost 0, with 11 bases in between. Germline V gene data show CDR1 as MGHDK and CDR2 as SYGVNS. The CDR3 contains 15 residues. The CDR3 bases are TGTGCCAGCGGGGAGGATAGCTCCTATAATTCACCCCTCCACTTT. The encoded protein is CASGEDSSYNSPLHF.

This clone was recorded only once. This chain uses TRBV3-1 (or the pseudogene TRBV3-2) with TRBJ1-2, with unresolved D. The CDR3 is 15 amino acids. The germline V gene has CDR1 LGHDT and CDR2 YNNKEL (reference sequence). Trimming pared 1 base from V and 7 bases from J, leaving 16 bases between. CDR3: CASSQGAPPLGGYTF. CDR3 sequence (DNA): TGTGCCAGCAGCCAAGGAGCGCCTCCGCTTGGTGGCTACACCTTC.

The genes are TRBV20-1 and TRBJ1-1; possible D gene TRBD1, 5 bases. V was shortened by 3 bases and J by 0 bases, with 8 bases between the two germline ends. The CDR3 runs 13 residues. The V gene's germline CDR1 is DFQATT and CDR2 SNEGSKA (reference sequence). Written as DNA, the CDR3 is TGCAGTGCTAGTGACAGTATGAACACTGAAGCTTTCTTT. This gives the protein CSASDSMNTEAFF.

V and J are TRBV27 and TRBJ2-1; D might be TRBD1 or TRBD2, each matching 5 bases. Per germline, CDR1 MNHEY and CDR2 SMNVEV (reference sequence). Trimming pared 2 bases from V and 6 bases from J, leaving 14 bases between. The CDR3 has 15 residues. CDR3 nucleotide sequence: TGTGCCAGCAGTTTAATGGTGGGGACGACCAATGAGCAGTTCTTC. This gives the protein CASSLMVGTTNEQFF.

By sample share, this clone is medium-sized (0.01 to 0.1%). Other DNA sequences in this sample translate to the same CDR3. The rearrangement joins TRBV27 to TRBJ2-7; D not certain. CDR1 is MNHEY and CDR2 is SMNVEV in the germline V gene (reference sequence). V was clipped by 3 bases and J by 5 bases, with 5 bases between them. This CDR3 is 11 amino acids long. The CDR3 spells CASSFGHEQYF. The CDR3 bases are TGTGCCAGCAGTTTTGGCCACGAGCAGTACTTC.

The chain has TRBV6-5 and TRBJ1-2; perhaps TRBD1 as D (5 bases). Per the germline V gene, CDR1 is MNHEY and CDR2 is SVGAGI. The length of the CDR3 is 11 residues. V gave up 6 bases and J gave up 6 bases, with 8 bases separating them. Here the CDR3 DNA reads TGTGCCAGCAGGCAGGGACATGGCTACACCTTC. Protein: CASRQGHGYTF.

V gene TRBV19 combines with J gene TRBJ2-5; D unresolved. The ends were cut back, 5 bases at V and 2 bases at J, with 9 bases in the middle. CDR3 size: 13 residues. Looked up from germline, CDR1 is LNHDA and CDR2 is SQIVND (reference sequence). CDR3 coding DNA: TGTGCCAGTAGTGCCAGCGAACAAGAGACCCAGTACTTC. Translating it yields CASSASEQETQYF.

The chain uses TRBV5-1 and TRBJ1-2; 8 bases map to TRBD1. The V and J ends lost 0 bases and 0 bases, in that order; junction bases with no gene match: 1. The CDR3 is 15 amino acids. Germline lookup yields CDR1 SGHRS and CDR2 YFSETQ. For the CDR3, the DNA is TGCGCCAGCAGCTTGGCAGGGGGCTCTAACTATGGCTACACCTTC. As protein: CASSLAGGSNYGYTF. Complete variable domain (other parts from reference TRBV5-1 and TRBJ1-2): KAGVTQTPRYLIKTRGQQVTLSCSPISGHRSVSWYQQTPGQGLQFLFEYFSETQRNKGNFPGRFSGRQFSNSRSEMNVSTLELGDSALYLCASSLAGGSNYGYTFGSGTRLTVV.

V is TRBV7-9 and J is TRBJ2-2; D remains unclear. The germline gives CDR1 SEHNR, CDR2 FQNEAQ (reference sequence). The CDR3 is made up of 14 amino acids. V lost 2 bases, J lost 0 bases, and 4 bases lay in between. CDR3 nucleotides: TGTGCCAGCAGCTTAATAGCGAACACCGGGGAGCTGTTTTTT. Amino acids: CASSLIANTGELFF.

This chain joins TRBV6-5 and TRBJ1-6, with D hard to call. In germline, CDR1 is MNHEY, CDR2 SVGAGI. Trimming cost V 1 base and J 7 bases, with 5 bases left between them. The CDR3 runs to 13 residues. CDR3 DNA sequence: TGTGCCAGCAGTTACTTATTAAATTCACCCCTCCACTTT. This codes for CASSYLLNSPLHF.

The chain carries TRBV20-1 and TRBJ1-5, with 7 bases fitting TRBD1. V lost 3 bases, J lost 1 base, and 6 bases stayed unmatched. CDR3 size: 15 residues. Germline CDR1 DFQATT, CDR2 SNEGSKA (reference sequence). CDR3 DNA sequence: TGCAGTGCTAGTACCGGGACAGTGAGCAATCAGCCCCAGCATTTT. Translating gives CSASTGTVSNQPQHF.

Remarks on this clone: Other DNA sequences within the sample encode an identical CDR3. This chain connects TRBV5-1 to TRBJ1-3; 9 positions agree with TRBD1. The CDR3 runs 16 residues. Germline-derived CDR1 and CDR2 are SGHRS and YFSETQ. V shed 0 bases and J 4 bases; nucleotides not matched to a gene: 5. The CDR3 sequence is CASSLAGQGSGNTIYF. In DNA, the CDR3 is TGCGCCAGCAGCTTGGCGGGACAGGGTTCAGGAAACACCATATATTTT.

The chain links TRBV4-1 to TRBJ1-1; D gene ambiguous. Trimming left V 1 base short and J 2 bases short, with 2 bases between. The germline V gene encodes CDR1 MGHRA and CDR2 YSYEKL. The CDR3 covers 12 residues. CDR3 nucleotides: TGCGCCAGCAGCCAAGCAAACACTGAAGCTTTCTTT. Its translation: CASSQANTEAFF.

V and J are TRBV9 and TRBJ2-5, with D tentatively TRBD1 (5 bases). V was clipped by 0 bases and J by 7 bases, with 19 bases between them. CDR1 and CDR2 from the germline V gene are SGDLS and YYNGEE. The CDR3 sequence is 16 residues long. The DNA for the CDR3 is TGTGCCAGCAGCGTAGGGAGCCAGGGTAACTCCAGGACCCAGTACTTC. Translating it yields CASSVGSQGNSRTQYF.

The rearrangement links TRBV9 to TRBJ1-6; 9 bases agree with TRBD1. Germline V CDR1 and CDR2: SGDLS, YYNGEE. CDR3 length equals 17 residues. After removal of 3 bases from V and 7 bases from J, the junction contained 11 bases not matched to a gene. The CDR3 loop reads CASSALVRTGANSPLHF. The CDR3 bases are TGTGCCAGCAGCGCTCTCGTCCGGACAGGGGCGAATTCACCCCTCCACTTT.

The chain carries TRBV11-3 and TRBJ1-1; perhaps TRBD1 as D (5 bases). CDR3 length equals 13 residues. Germline loops: CDR1 SGHNT, CDR2 YENEEA. V was shortened by 1 base and J by 5 bases, with 8 bases between the two germline ends. The CDR3 sequence is CASSLVWGTEAFF. For the CDR3, the DNA is TGTGCCAGCAGCTTAGTCTGGGGGACTGAAGCTTTCTTT.

The rearrangement uses TRBV19 and TRBJ2-7, with 8 positions matching TRBD1. The CDR3 totals 17 residues. After removal of 3 bases from V and 3 bases from J, the junction contained 13 bases not matched to a gene. Germline CDR1 is LNHDA and CDR2 is SQIVND (reference sequence). The CDR3 DNA reads TGTGCCAGTAGTATTCAGAGAGGTGGGACAGGCGTCTACGAGCAGTACTTC. Encoded protein: CASSIQRGGTGVYEQYF.

CDR3 DNA: TGTGCCAGCAGCCAAAGGGAAGGAGGCTACACCTTC. Residues: CASSQREGGYTF. The J gene is TRBJ1-2, the V gene TRBV3-1 (or the pseudogene TRBV3-2), with no clear D. Trimming removed 2 bases from V and 8 bases from J, with 9 bases in between. This CDR3 is 12 amino acids long. Germline values: CDR1 LGHDT, CDR2 YNNKEL (reference sequence).

The CDR3 protein is CASSTPDRSSYNSPLHF. The CDR3 DNA reads as TGTGCCAGTAGTACCCCGGACAGGAGCTCCTATAATTCACCCCTCCACTTT. The V and J genes are TRBV19 and TRBJ1-6; 7 positions agree with TRBD1. The CDR3 sequence is 17 residues long. The germline gives CDR1 LNHDA, CDR2 SQIVND (reference sequence). J gave up 0 bases and V 4 bases, and 6 bases lay outside the gene matches. The full variable domain, in which reference TRBV19 and TRBJ1-6 provide the parts outside the CDR3, is DGGITQSPKYLFRKEGQNVTLSCEQNLNHDAMYWYRQDPGQGLRLIYYSQIVNDFQKGDIAEGYSVSREKKESFPLTVTSAQKNPTAFYLCASSTPDRSSYNSPLHFGNGTRLTVT.

The V and J genes are TRBV11-2 and TRBJ1-1; a possible D gene is TRBD1 (5 bases). CDR1 and CDR2 from the germline V gene are SGHAT and FQNNGV. The CDR3 sequence is 16 residues long. The ends were cut back, 6 bases at V and 7 bases at J, with 24 bases in the middle. The CDR3 is CASRGVGPSDAREAFF. The CDR3 DNA follows: TGTGCCAGCAGGGGCGTGGGGCCATCCGATGCCCGTGAAGCTTTCTTT.

The genes are TRBV7-2 and TRBJ2-3; D gene unclear. Trimming cost V 1 base and J 6 bases, with 11 bases left between them. Germline-derived CDR1 and CDR2 are SGHTA and FQGNSA. This CDR3 has 14 amino acids. CDR3 in amino acids: CASSLDSIGDTQYF. DNA for the CDR3: TGTGCCAGCAGCTTAGACTCGATCGGGGATACGCAGTATTTT.

CDR3 sequence reads: CASSPSWGRRNTEAFF. Here the CDR3 DNA reads TGTGCCAGCAGCCCTTCCTGGGGGCGTAGGAACACTGAAGCTTTCTTT. The chain links TRBV7-9 to TRBJ1-1; tentative D call: TRBD1 (6 bases). The CDR3 extends over 16 amino acids. In germline, CDR1 is SEHNR, CDR2 FQNEAQ (reference sequence). V lost 5 bases, J lost 1 base, and 17 bases lay in between.

The CDR3 here is CASSPTSGSGGTDTQYF. In nucleotides, the CDR3 is TGTGCCAGCAGCCCGACCTCCGGTAGCGGTGGCACAGATACGCAGTATTTT. The J gene is TRBJ2-3, the V gene TRBV9; D is perhaps TRBD2 (6 bases). CDR1 and CDR2 (germline): SGDLS, YYNGEE. With 4 bases removed from V and 1 base from J, the gap between germline ends came to 19 bases. The CDR3 extends over 17 amino acids.

The chain employs TRBV4-1 and TRBJ1-5; D remains unclear. With 1 base removed from V and 6 bases from J, the gap between germline ends came to 10 bases. From germline, CDR1 is MGHRA and CDR2 YSYEKL. This CDR3 region has 14 residues. The CDR3: CASSQGYDPQPQHF. CDR3 bases: TGCGCCAGCAGCCAAGGATATGATCCTCAGCCCCAGCATTTT.

This chain links TRBV5-1 with TRBJ2-7; the D gene is possibly TRBD2 (6 bases). The CDR3 has 13 amino acids. Germline V lookup: CDR1 SGHRS, CDR2 YFSETQ. With 4 bases removed from V and 3 bases from J, the gap between germline ends came to 11 bases. The CDR3 sequence is CASSRRENYEQYF. CDR3 in DNA: TGCGCCAGCAGCCGCCGGGAGAACTACGAGCAGTACTTC.

For the CDR3, the DNA is TGCGCCAGCAGCCAAGATCAGGTATCGGGGAATTCACCCCTCCACTTT. It codes for CASSQDQVSGNSPLHF. V usage is TRBV4-1 and J usage is TRBJ1-6; the D is unclear. Trimming shortened V by 0 bases and J by 7 bases, and 13 bases separated the two germline ends. Germline CDR1 MGHRA, CDR2 YSYEKL. The CDR3 is 16 residues long.